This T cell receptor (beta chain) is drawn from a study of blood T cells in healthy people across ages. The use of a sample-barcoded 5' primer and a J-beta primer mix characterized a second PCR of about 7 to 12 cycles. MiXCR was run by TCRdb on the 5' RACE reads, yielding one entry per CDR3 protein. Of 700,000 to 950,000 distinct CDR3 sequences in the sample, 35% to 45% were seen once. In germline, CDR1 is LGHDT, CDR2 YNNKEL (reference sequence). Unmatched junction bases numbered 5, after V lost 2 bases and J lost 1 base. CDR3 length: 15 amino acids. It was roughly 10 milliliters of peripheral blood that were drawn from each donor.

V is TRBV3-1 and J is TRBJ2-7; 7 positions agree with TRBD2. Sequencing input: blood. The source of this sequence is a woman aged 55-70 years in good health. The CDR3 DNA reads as TGTGCCAGCAGCCAAACGGGACTAAATTCCTACGAGCAGTACTTC. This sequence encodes CASSQTGLNSYEQYF.